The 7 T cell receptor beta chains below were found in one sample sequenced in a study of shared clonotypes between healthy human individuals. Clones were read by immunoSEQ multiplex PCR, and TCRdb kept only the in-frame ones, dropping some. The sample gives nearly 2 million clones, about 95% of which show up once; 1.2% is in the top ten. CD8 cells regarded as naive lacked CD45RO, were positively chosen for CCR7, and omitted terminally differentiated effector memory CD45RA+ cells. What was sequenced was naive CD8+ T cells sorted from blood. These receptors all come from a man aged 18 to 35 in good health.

As DNA, the CDR3 is TGTGCCAGTAGCCCGCAGGGTTACCACTACGAGCAGTACTTC. Its protein product is CASSPQGYHYEQYF. V is TRBV19 and J is TRBJ2-7; D is perhaps TRBD1 (5 bases). Trimming cost V 6 bases and J 3 bases, with 15 bases left between them. Per the germline V gene, CDR1 is LNHDA and CDR2 is SQIVND (reference sequence). The CDR3 is made up of 14 amino acids.

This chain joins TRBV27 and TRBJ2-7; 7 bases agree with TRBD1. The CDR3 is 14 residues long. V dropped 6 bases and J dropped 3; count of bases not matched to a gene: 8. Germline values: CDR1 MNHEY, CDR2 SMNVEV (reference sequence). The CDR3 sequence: CASRPDRSIYEQYF. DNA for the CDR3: TGTGCCAGCAGGCCGGACAGGTCGATCTACGAGCAGTACTTC.

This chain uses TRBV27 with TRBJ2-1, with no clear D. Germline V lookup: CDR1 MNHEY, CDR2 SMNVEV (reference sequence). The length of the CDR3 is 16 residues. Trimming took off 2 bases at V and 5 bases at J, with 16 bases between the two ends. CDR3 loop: CASSLRPVLPNNEQFF. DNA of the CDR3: TGTGCCAGCAGTTTACGCCCAGTCCTACCAAACAATGAGCAGTTCTTC.

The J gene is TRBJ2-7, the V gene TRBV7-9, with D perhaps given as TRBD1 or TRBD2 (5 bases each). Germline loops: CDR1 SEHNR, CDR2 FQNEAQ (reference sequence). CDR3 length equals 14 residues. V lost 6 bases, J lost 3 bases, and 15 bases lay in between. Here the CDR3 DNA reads TGTGCCAGCAGGTATGACAGCGGACGCTACGAGCAGTACTTC. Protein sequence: CASRYDSGRYEQYF.

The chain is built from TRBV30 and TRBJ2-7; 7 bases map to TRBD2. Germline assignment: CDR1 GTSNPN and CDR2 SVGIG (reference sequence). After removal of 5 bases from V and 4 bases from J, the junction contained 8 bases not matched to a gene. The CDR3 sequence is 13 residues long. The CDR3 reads CAWAPREWYEQYF. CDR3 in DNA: TGTGCCTGGGCCCCGCGGGAGTGGTACGAGCAGTACTTC.

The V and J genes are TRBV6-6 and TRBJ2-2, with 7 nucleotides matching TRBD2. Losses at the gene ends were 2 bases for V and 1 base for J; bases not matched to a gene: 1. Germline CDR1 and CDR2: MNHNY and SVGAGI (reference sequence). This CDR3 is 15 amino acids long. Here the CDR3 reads CASSYLAENTGELFF. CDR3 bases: TGTGCCAGCAGTTACCTAGCGGAGAACACCGGGGAGCTGTTTTTT.

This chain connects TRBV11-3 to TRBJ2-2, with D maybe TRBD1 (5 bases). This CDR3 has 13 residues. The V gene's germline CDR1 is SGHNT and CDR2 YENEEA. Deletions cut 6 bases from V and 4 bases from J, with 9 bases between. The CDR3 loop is CASSQGGTGELFF. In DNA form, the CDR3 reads TGTGCCAGCAGTCAGGGTGGCACCGGGGAGCTGTTTTTT. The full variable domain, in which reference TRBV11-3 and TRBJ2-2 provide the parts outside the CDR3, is EAGVVQSPRYKIIEKKQPVAFWCNPISGHNTLYWYLQNLGQGPELLIRYENEEAVDDSQLPKDRFSAERLKGVDSTLKIQPAELGDSAVYLCASSQGGTGELFFGEGSRLTVL.